The T cell receptor (beta chain) under discussion was sequenced for a study of shared T cell receptors in the human thymus (dated by TCRdb to about 2021). For context, the study as a whole: The study examined how the human thymus generates shared, self-reactive T-cell receptor alpha chains.

After removal of 4 bases from V and 3 bases from J, the junction retains 5 bases not matched to a gene. The CDR1 and CDR2 encoded by the germline V gene are SGHRS and YFSETQ. The cysteine opens and the phenylalanine closes a CDR3 of 15 amino acids. Left in the record is the CDR3 DNA by itself, 45 bases read in frame from the first base. Library creation used the immunoSEQ multiplex PCR assay. The table was pulled from immuneACCESS by TCRdb, which kept in-frame rearrangements only. Such tables lose some clones; where checked, under half of the loss comes from unresolved V genes, and the rest has no known cause. This sample has roughly 660,000 clones in its table, and 88% of those were observed once. 0.0085% to 0.012% of the sample comes from the top ten. This clone was detected a few times. It has no known antigen specificity. No base qualities exist here, and no much larger clone lies one base off it.

The same data also contributed to another study, on human thymus T cells. The second study, in turn, reports: The donors were immunologically healthy infants in Finland who had open corrective cardiac surgery for congenital heart defects. Thymus tissue was collected as surgical resects that were removed during corrective cardiac surgery. Both the thymic and the peripheral blood repertoires appeared to show biased V and J gene segment usage. The related research found that thymic TCR repertoires overlapped highly between unrelated individuals. The study characterized TCR alpha and beta repertoires from fewer than 10 infant thymus samples and a few related peripheral blood samples. The infant donors were roughly 6 to 244 days old, and the cohort included roughly six males and two females. Thymocytes were freed from the tissue by mechanical means and kept at -70 degrees C as pellets of roughly 9.5-31 million cells. A QIAsymphony instrument was used to extract genomic DNA from the frozen cell pellets. The immunoSEQ multiplex PCR assay was used to amplify the TCRB and TCRAD loci from a standardized quantity of quality-controlled genomic DNA. The amplicons covered the V(D)J region and were long enough to include the CDR3 and to identify the V and J genes. The amplicons were sequenced on an Illumina platform via the commercial immunoSEQ service. Primer bias and sequencing errors were corrected as previously described, and TCRAD and TCRB definitions were based on the IMGT database. The repertoires were analysed using immunoSEQ Analyzer 3.0 and VDJTools for basic statistics, V/J segment usage, diversity estimates, rarefaction and pairwise overlap. Chao1, ChaoE, Efron-Thisted, Shannon and inverse Simpson indices were used to estimate diversity, which was also estimated on datasets down-sampled to the smallest sample. Repertoire overlap was determined by strict matching of CDR3 nucleotide sequence, V gene and J gene, and Jaccard-based multidimensional scaling clustering was applied. On average, thymus samples yielded roughly 800,000 unique TCRB clonotypes, whereas blood samples yielded 75,000 to 95,000.

The receptor chain draws on TRBV5-1 and TRBJ2-1; the central 9 bases match TRBD1. The source is a boy younger than two with a congenital heart defect. Donor details come from another sample of the same person, matched by shared clones. Specimen: thymocytes. The nucleotide sequence is TGCGCCAGCAGCCAGGGACAGGGAAGCTACAATGAGCAGTTCTTC. This gives the protein CASSQGQGSYNEQFF.